Listed below are T cell receptor beta chains from one sample, sequenced in a study of somatic mutations in cytotoxic T cells in rheumatoid arthritis. This table comes from immunoSEQ multiplex PCR, and its TCRdb copy is limited to in-frame clones, with some not included. The data hold 15,000 to 20,000 clones, with approximately 84% observed a single time. The sample comprised CD8+ T cells sorted from blood. The receptors here all came from an adult with rheumatoid arthritis. CDR3s include the opening cysteine and the closing phenylalanine or tryptophan. The order of the fields is J gene, clone size, V gene, D gene, CDR3 DNA, CDR3 protein. The D gene is left open where the match is weak. Size values are once, few and many counts, or a class for expanded clones, and some rows have none.

TRBJ2-7,once,TRBV11-2,NA,TGTGCCAGCACCAGTACCTACGAGCAGTACTTC,CASTSTYEQYF
TRBJ1-1,NA,TRBV28,NA,TGTGCCAGCAGTTTAGTGGGGGGGAACACTGAAGCTTTCTTT,CASSLVGGNTEAFF
TRBJ2-1,NA,TRBV4-1,NA,TGCGCCAGCAGCCAAGATACGGTTCTCGGGACCTACAATGAGCAGTTCTTC,CASSQDTVLGTYNEQFF
TRBJ1-2,few,TRBV6-5,NA,TGTGCCAGCATCTCAGGGGTTGGCGGCTACACCTTC,CASISGVGGYTF
TRBJ2-1,once,TRBV12-5,NA,TGTGCTAGTGGTATGGGACGAGACAATGAGCAGTTCTTC,CASGMGRDNEQFF
TRBJ2-5,few,TRBV7-9,TRBD1,TGTGCCAGCAGCTTAGTGACAGGGGGGGAGACCCAGTACTTC,CASSLVTGGETQYF
TRBJ1-2,NA,TRBV6-6,NA,TGTGCCAGCAGTTTCCGGGGCGTTTCGGATGGCTACACCTTC,CASSFRGVSDGYTF
TRBJ1-2,NA,TRBV13,NA,TGTGCCAGCAGTTTAGCGTCAGCTCCTAACTATGGCTACACCTTC,CASSLASAPNYGYTF
TRBJ2-3,NA,TRBV2,NA,TGTGCCAGCAGTGAAGAAGATACGCAGTATTTT,CASSEEDTQYF
TRBJ2-7,once,TRBV7-9,TRBD2,TGTGCCAGCAGCCCCCCGGCAGGTAGCGGGGGGCCCCACTACGAGCAGTACTTC,CASSPPAGSGGPHYEQYF
TRBJ1-2,NA,TRBV19,TRBD1,TGTGCCAGTAGTAGGGACAGCTACTATGGCTACACCTTC,CASSRDSYYGYTF
TRBJ2-6,NA,TRBV27,NA,TGTGCCAGCAGGCTCCCAGGGGCCAACGTCCTGACTTTC,CASRLPGANVLTF
TRBJ1-1,NA,TRBV19,NA,TGTGCCAGTAGTATAGCGGCGGGAATGAACACTGAAGCTTTCTTT,CASSIAAGMNTEAFF
TRBJ1-2,NA,TRBV7-9,NA,TGTGCCAGCAGCCCAGGGTTAGGGGGCTACACCTTC,CASSPGLGGYTF
TRBJ2-3,NA,TRBV4-2,NA,TGTGCCAGCAGCTCAGTCCTCACAGATACGCAGTATTTT,CASSSVLTDTQYF
TRBJ1-1,NA,TRBV7-9,NA,TGTGCCAGCAGCTTAGATATTGGAGCGCACACTGAAGCTTTCTTT,CASSLDIGAHTEAFF
TRBJ1-6,once,TRBV6-5,NA,TGTGCCAGCAGTAAAGGGGGTGTTTCACCCCTCCACTTT,CASSKGGVSPLHF
TRBJ2-3,NA,TRBV28,NA,TGTGCCAGCACCCCTGGACCGGGGGTCCCAGATACGCAGTATTTT,CASTPGPGVPDTQYF
TRBJ2-3,NA,TRBV4-1,NA,TGCGCCAGCAGCCAAGAGACTTCACGGGAAAGCTTCACAGATACGCAGTATTTT,CASSQETSRESFTDTQYF
TRBJ2-5,NA,TRBV19,NA,TGTGCCAGTACCAACGGCCCGACGAAAGAGACCCAGTACTTC,CASTNGPTKETQYF
TRBJ2-2,NA,TRBV29-1,NA,TGCAGCGTTGTGGGAAACGGGGAGCTGTTTTTT,CSVVGNGELFF
TRBJ1-3,few,TRBV6-5,TRBD1,TGTGCCAGCACTGGACAGGTCTTCTCTGGAAACACCATATATTTT,CASTGQVFSGNTIYF
TRBJ1-2,NA,TRBV19,NA,TGTGCCACTTCCCCGGGGGGCGCTGGGTATGGCTACACCTTC,CATSPGGAGYGYTF
TRBJ2-1,NA,TRBV2,NA,TGTGCCAGCACCCCCCCGAGCGAGCGGGCCTACAATGAGCAGTTCTTC,CASTPPSERAYNEQFF
TRBJ2-7,NA,TRBV28,TRBD2,TGTGCCAGCAGTCCAGCTTCTAGCGGGAGATACGAGCAGTACTTC,CASSPASSGRYEQYF
TRBJ2-1,NA,TRBV19,TRBD2,TGTGCCAGTAGTATCGGGGGGAGTTTCTACAATGAGCAGTTCTTC,CASSIGGSFYNEQFF
TRBJ2-7,NA,TRBV10-3,TRBD1,TGTGCCATCAGTGAGTCATCGTCCCGGGACAGGTCCGTTTACGAGCAGTACTTC,CAISESSSRDRSVYEQYF
TRBJ1-5,NA,TRBV7-9,NA,TGTGCCAGCAGCGGTCAGAGCAATCAGCCCCAGCATTTT,CASSGQSNQPQHF
TRBJ2-6,NA,TRBV5-4,NA,TGTGCCAGCAGCTTGTTCTCTGGGGCCAACGTCCTGACTTTC,CASSLFSGANVLTF
TRBJ1-1,NA,TRBV27,TRBD1,TGTGCCAGCAGTGCCTACAGGGGAAGCACTGAAGCTTTCTTT,CASSAYRGSTEAFF
TRBJ2-1,NA,TRBV9,NA,TGTGCCAGCAGCGTACTCGGGAGCTACAATGAGCAGTTCTTC,CASSVLGSYNEQFF
TRBJ1-2,NA,TRBV6-1,NA,TGTGCCAGCAGTGACTCAGCTTTCTCTGGTGGCTACACCTTC,CASSDSAFSGGYTF
TRBJ2-7,NA,TRBV2,TRBD2,TGTGCCAGCAGTGAAGCGCTTGCTAGCGGGGGAGCCTACGAGCAGTACTTC,CASSEALASGGAYEQYF
TRBJ1-4,NA,TRBV27,NA,TGTGCCAGCAGTCACCGGACAGTTAATGAAAAACTGTTTTTT,CASSHRTVNEKLFF
TRBJ2-7,NA,TRBV6-6,NA,TGTGCCAGCAGTTACCGCGGTGCCTACGAGCAGTACTTC,CASSYRGAYEQYF
TRBJ2-3,NA,TRBV13,TRBD1,TGTGCCAGCAGCTTAGGGGAAGGCAGGGGGACAGATACGCAGTATTTT,CASSLGEGRGTDTQYF
TRBJ2-5,once,TRBV27,NA,TGTGCCAGCAGTTTGTTAGTCGGTGCTACAACAGTAGAGACCCAGTACTTC,CASSLLVGATTVETQYF
TRBJ1-5,NA,TRBV25-1,NA,TGTGCCAGCAGTGAATCGGATAGCAATCAGCCCCAGCATTTT,CASSESDSNQPQHF
TRBJ2-7,NA,TRBV6-5,NA,TGTGCCAGCAGTTATGTGGGCGAGCAGTACTTC,CASSYVGEQYF
TRBJ1-4,NA,TRBV27,TRBD1,TGTGCCAGCAGTCCTACGACAGGGGCCGCAGAAAAACTGTTTTTT,CASSPTTGAAEKLFF
TRBJ2-1,NA,TRBV5-1,TRBD2,TGCGCCAGCGGTTTAGCGGGAGGGGGGCTCAATGAGCAGTTCTTC,CASGLAGGGLNEQFF
TRBJ2-1,NA,TRBV29-1,NA,TGCAGCGCTCCGAGCTCCTACAATGAGCAGTTCTTC,CSAPSSYNEQFF
TRBJ1-1,NA,TRBV19,NA,TGTGCCAGTAGTCCCCAAGCGATCACCACTGAAGCTTTCTTT,CASSPQAITTEAFF
TRBJ2-1,once,TRBV29-1,NA,TGCAGCGTGGATAGGAGGCCTGAGCAGTTCTTC,CSVDRRPEQFF
TRBJ2-3,NA,TRBV6-1,TRBD2,TGTGCCAGCAGAGAGGCGGGGGGCCGGGGAGATACGCAGTATTTT,CASREAGGRGDTQYF
TRBJ2-2,NA,TRBV21-1,NA,TGTGCCAGCAGCAAGACTAGCGGCAACACCGGGGAGCTGTTTTTT,CASSKTSGNTGELFF
TRBJ1-2,NA,TRBV5-4,TRBD1,TGTGCCAGCAGCCCGACAGGGCCCTATGGCTACACCTTC,CASSPTGPYGYTF
TRBJ1-1,NA,TRBV6-5,NA,TGTGCCAGCAGTCCCGCCCCGCTGACTGAAGCTTTCTTT,CASSPAPLTEAFF
TRBJ2-5,NA,TRBV7-6,TRBD2,TGTGCCAGCAGTTCAAATCACGGGGGGGCTCATGACCAAGAGACCCAGTACTTC,CASSSNHGGAHDQETQYF
TRBJ2-7,NA,TRBV7-9,NA,TGTGCCAGCAGCGTGGGACACCTCTACGAGCAGTACTTC,CASSVGHLYEQYF
TRBJ1-2,NA,TRBV10-2,NA,TGCGCCACCAGGGACGGGCCGAGCTATGGCTACACCTTC,CATRDGPSYGYTF
TRBJ2-1,NA,TRBV7-9,TRBD2,TGCGATGTGGGCGGGACTACGCCGACGAATGAGCAGTTCTTC,CDVGGTTPTNEQFF
TRBJ1-2,NA,TRBV14,NA,TGTGCCAGCAGCGCTGCCGGGACGGCTTTCTATGGCTACACCTTC,CASSAAGTAFYGYTF
TRBJ2-3,NA,TRBV2,NA,TGTGCCAGCAGTGAGGGTGTAGCTAGCACAGATACGCAGTATTTT,CASSEGVASTDTQYF
TRBJ1-1,NA,TRBV7-6,NA,TGTGCCAGCACCCTCGGAACGAACACTGAAGCTTTCTTT,CASTLGTNTEAFF
TRBJ2-7,NA,TRBV19,NA,TGTGCCAGTAGTATTGCCAGTGGCCTCCACGAGCAGTACTTC,CASSIASGLHEQYF
TRBJ1-2,NA,TRBV29-1,NA,TGCAGCGTTGGTGGGGGTCGGGACAACTATGGCTACACCTTC,CSVGGGRDNYGYTF
TRBJ2-7,NA,TRBV5-6,NA,TGTGCCAGCAGCACCCACTACGAGCAGTACTTC,CASSTHYEQYF
TRBJ2-1,NA,TRBV4-1,NA,TGCGCCAGCAGCCAAGATAGAGAGAACCCCTCCTACAATGAGCAGTTCTTC,CASSQDRENPSYNEQFF
TRBJ2-7,NA,TRBV19,NA,TGTGCCAGTAGCAGTTATGGGGGCTACGAGCAGTACTTC,CASSSYGGYEQYF